Described below is a single T cell receptor (beta chain) sequence and its context. The record originates from a study of shared clonotypes between healthy human individuals. Profiled with immunoSEQ multiplex PCR; TCRdb holds only in-frame clones, not every one. The sample lists roughly 2.5 million clones; 85% to 95% were seen once. The CDR3 is made up of 14 amino acids. J gave up 6 bases and V 3 bases, and 7 bases lay outside the gene matches. Germline V CDR1 and CDR2: SGHRS, YFSETQ. V and J are TRBV5-1 and TRBJ1-2; 8 bases match TRBD1. Sequenced input: naive CD4+ T cells sorted from blood. Subset given: CD45RA+ positively selected. The sequence came from a man aged 18 to 30 in good health. The CDR3 bases are TGCGCCAGCAGCTCCGGACAGGGACGAAATGGCTACACCTTC. This sequence encodes CASSSGQGRNGYTF. The full variable domain, with the rest looked up from reference TRBV5-1 and TRBJ1-2, is KAGVTQTPRYLIKTRGQQVTLSCSPISGHRSVSWYQQTPGQGLQFLFEYFSETQRNKGNFPGRFSGRQFSNSRSEMNVSTLELGDSALYLCASSSGQGRNGYTFGSGTRLTVV.